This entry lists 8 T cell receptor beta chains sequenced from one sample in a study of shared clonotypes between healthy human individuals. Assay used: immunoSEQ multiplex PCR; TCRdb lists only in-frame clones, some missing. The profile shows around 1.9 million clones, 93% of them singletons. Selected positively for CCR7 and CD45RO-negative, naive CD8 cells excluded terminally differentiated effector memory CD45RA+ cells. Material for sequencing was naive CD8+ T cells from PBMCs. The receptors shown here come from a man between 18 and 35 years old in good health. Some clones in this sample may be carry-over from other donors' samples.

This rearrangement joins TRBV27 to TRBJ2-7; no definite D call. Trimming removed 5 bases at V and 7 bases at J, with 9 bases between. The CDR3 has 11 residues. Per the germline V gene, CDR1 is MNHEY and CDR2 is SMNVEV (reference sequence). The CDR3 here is CASSTSGEQYF. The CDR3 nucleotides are TGTGCCAGCAGTACCAGTGGAGAGCAGTACTTC.

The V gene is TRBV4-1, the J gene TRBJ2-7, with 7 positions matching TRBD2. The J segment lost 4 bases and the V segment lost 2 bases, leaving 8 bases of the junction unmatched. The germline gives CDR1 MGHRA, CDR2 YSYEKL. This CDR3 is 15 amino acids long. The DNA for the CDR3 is TGCGCCAGCAGCCAAATGGAGGGCGGGAGTTACGAGCAGTACTTC. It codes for CASSQMEGGSYEQYF.

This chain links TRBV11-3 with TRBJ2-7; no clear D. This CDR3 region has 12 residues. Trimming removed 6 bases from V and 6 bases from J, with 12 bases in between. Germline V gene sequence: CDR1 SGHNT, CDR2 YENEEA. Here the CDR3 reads CASSSRNSEQYF. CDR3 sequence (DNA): TGTGCCAGCAGTTCACGTAACTCCGAGCAGTACTTC. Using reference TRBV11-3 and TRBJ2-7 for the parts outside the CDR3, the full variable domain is EAGVVQSPRYKIIEKKQPVAFWCNPISGHNTLYWYLQNLGQGPELLIRYENEEAVDDSQLPKDRFSAERLKGVDSTLKIQPAELGDSAVYLCASSSRNSEQYFGPGTRLTVT.

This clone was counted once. DNA of the CDR3: TGTGCCAGCAGTGAAGGGGGAGCGGGAGACGAGCAGTACTTC. It is translated as CASSEGGAGDEQYF. This rearrangement joins TRBV2 to TRBJ2-7; 8 nucleotides line up with TRBD2. The CDR3 is made up of 14 amino acids. Germline CDR1 and CDR2: SNHLY and FYNNEI. Trimming cost V 1 base and J 5 bases; bases outside gene matches: 4.

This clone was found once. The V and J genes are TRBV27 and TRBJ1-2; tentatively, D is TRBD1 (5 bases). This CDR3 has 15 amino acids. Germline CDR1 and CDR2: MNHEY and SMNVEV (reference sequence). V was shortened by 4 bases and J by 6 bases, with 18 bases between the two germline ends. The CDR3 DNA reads TGTGCCAGCAGTTACCTCTCCGGGACCTCGAATGGCTACACCTTC. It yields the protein CASSYLSGTSNGYTF.

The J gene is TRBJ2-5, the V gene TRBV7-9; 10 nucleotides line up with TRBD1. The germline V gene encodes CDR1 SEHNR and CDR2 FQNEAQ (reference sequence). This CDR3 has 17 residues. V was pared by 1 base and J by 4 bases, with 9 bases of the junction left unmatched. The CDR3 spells CASSLGGQGSQGETQYF. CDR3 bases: TGTGCCAGCAGCTTAGGGGGACAGGGGTCCCAGGGAGAGACCCAGTACTTC.

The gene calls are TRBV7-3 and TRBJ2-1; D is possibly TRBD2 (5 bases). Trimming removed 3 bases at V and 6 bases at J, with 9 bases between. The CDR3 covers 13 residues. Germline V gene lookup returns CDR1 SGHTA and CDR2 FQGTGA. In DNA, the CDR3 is TGTGCCAGCAGCTTTATGGCGGGCAATGAGCAGTTCTTC. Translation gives CASSFMAGNEQFF.

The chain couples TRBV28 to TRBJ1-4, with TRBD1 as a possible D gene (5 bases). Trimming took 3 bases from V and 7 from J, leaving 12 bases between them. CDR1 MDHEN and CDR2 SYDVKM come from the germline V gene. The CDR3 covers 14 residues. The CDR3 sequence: CASSFQGHSEKLFF. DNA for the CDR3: TGTGCCAGCAGTTTCCAAGGACATAGTGAAAAACTGTTTTTT. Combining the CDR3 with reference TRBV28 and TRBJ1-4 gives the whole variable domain DVKVTQSSRYLVKRTGEKVFLECVQDMDHENMFWYRQDPGLGLRLIYFSYDVKMKEKGDIPEGYSVSREKKERFSLILESASTNQTSMYLCASSFQGHSEKLFFGSGTQLSVL.